These 10 T cell receptor beta chains were all obtained from the same sample, sequenced in a study of blood T cell repertoires in COVID-19. Method: immunoSEQ multiplex PCR; TCRdb's copy keeps in-frame clones and lacks some. The sample holds 150,000 to 200,000 clones, around 90% seen once. The specimen sequenced was peripheral blood. The receptors derive from a human donor in a cohort sampled during active COVID-19.

The chain combines TRBV11-3 with TRBJ2-2, with unresolved D. V shed 4 bases and J shed 7 bases, with 4 bases lying between them. The CDR3 sequence is 11 residues long. Germline CDR1 SGHNT, CDR2 YENEEA. The CDR3 loop reads CASSSSGELFF. The CDR3 coding sequence is TGTGCCAGCAGCTCTAGCGGGGAGCTGTTTTTT.

This sequence joins TRBV12-3 or TRBV12-4 and TRBJ1-5; no clear D. Trimming took 2 bases from V and 3 from J, leaving 5 bases between them. The CDR3 is 13 amino acids. CDR3 in DNA: TGTGCCAGCAGTTTATCCTACAATCAGCCCCAGCATTTT. It is translated as CASSLSYNQPQHF.

The V call is TRBV6-2 or TRBV6-3, the J call TRBJ1-4, with D unresolved. The CDR3 is 14 residues long. The V gene's germline CDR1 is MNHEY and CDR2 SVGEGT. Trimming cost V 5 bases and J 3 bases, with 10 bases left between them. CDR3 nucleotides: TGTGCCAGCAGTCGGAGTCAGTCTAATGAAAAACTGTTTTTT. Translated, it gives CASSRSQSNEKLFF.

V is TRBV28 and J is TRBJ2-5; 8 bases match TRBD2. Trimming at V came to 6 bases and at J to 5 bases, leaving 23 bases not matched to a gene. Germline lookup yields CDR1 MDHEN and CDR2 SYDVKM. The CDR3 sequence is 19 residues long. The CDR3 DNA follows: TGTGCCAGCAGCGCTTTCGGACGGGAGGGCCGGTGGCCCGGGGAGACCCAGTACTTC. Its protein is CASSAFGREGRWPGETQYF.

CDR3 sequence (DNA): TGTGCCAGCAGCCGGGACAGGGATGCTTTCTTT. It codes for CASSRDRDAFF. This chain uses TRBV28 with TRBJ1-1, with TRBD1 matching over 9 bases. The CDR3 is 11 residues long. Germline assignment: CDR1 MDHEN and CDR2 SYDVKM. V was pared by 6 bases and J by 11 bases, with 4 bases of the junction left unmatched. Full variable domain (missing parts from reference TRBV28 and TRBJ1-1): DVKVTQSSRYLVKRTGEKVFLECVQDMDHENMFWYRQDPGLGLRLIYFSYDVKMKEKGDIPEGYSVSREKKERFSLILESASTNQTSMYLCASSRDRDAFFGQGTRLTVV.

The V and J genes are TRBV30 and TRBJ2-3; possibly TRBD1 for D (6 bases). This CDR3 has 14 amino acids. Germline lookup yields CDR1 GTSNPN and CDR2 SVGIG (reference sequence). V lost 2 bases and J 0 bases, leaving 9 bases between the germline ends. CDR3 DNA sequence: TGTGCCTGGAGTACAGGGTTTAGCACAGATACGCAGTATTTT. Its protein product is CAWSTGFSTDTQYF. The entire variable domain, with the rest obtained from reference TRBV30 and TRBJ2-3, is as follows: SQTIHQWPATLVQPVGSPLSLECTVEGTSNPNLYWYRQAAGRGLQLLFYSVGIGQISSEVPQNLSASRPQDRQFILSSKKLLLSDSGFYLCAWSTGFSTDTQYFGPGTRLTVL.

The J gene is TRBJ2-7, the V gene TRBV28; 8 nucleotides align to TRBD1. J gave up 3 bases and V 3 bases, and 1 base lay outside the gene matches. Germline CDR1 reads MDHEN; CDR2 reads SYDVKM. This CDR3 region has 13 residues. The CDR3 DNA follows: TGTGCCAGCAGTTTCGACAGGGGCTACGAGCAGTACTTC. This codes for CASSFDRGYEQYF.

This clone was detected only once. Other DNA sequences from this sample encode an identical CDR3 as well. V is TRBV6-5 and J is TRBJ2-7; D may be TRBD1 (6 bases). CDR1 and CDR2 from the germline V gene are MNHEY and SVGAGI. V gave up 6 bases and J gave up 1 base, with 13 bases separating them. This CDR3 contains 14 residues. The chain's CDR3 is CASSGTRRSYEQYF. In nucleotides, the CDR3 is TGTGCCAGCAGCGGGACAAGGCGTTCCTACGAGCAGTACTTC.

The chain joins TRBV6-5 to TRBJ1-1, with TRBD1 matching over 7 bases. Trimming at V came to 0 bases and at J to 4 bases, leaving 5 bases not matched to a gene. Germline loops: CDR1 MNHEY, CDR2 SVGAGI. The CDR3 has 15 amino acids. In DNA, the CDR3 is TGTGCCAGCAGTTACTCGGACAGGTATGGCACTGAAGCTTTCTTT. This sequence encodes CASSYSDRYGTEAFF.

The J gene is TRBJ1-4, the V gene TRBV3-1 (or the pseudogene TRBV3-2), with a tentative D call TRBD1 (6 bases). Germline loops: CDR1 LGHDT, CDR2 YNNKEL (reference sequence). The length of the CDR3 is 18 residues. Trimming pared 0 bases from V and 2 bases from J, leaving 16 bases between. The CDR3 spells CASSQDQGWGPTNEKLFF. As DNA, the CDR3 is TGTGCCAGCAGCCAAGATCAGGGTTGGGGGCCGACTAATGAAAAACTGTTTTTT.